Listed below are T cell receptor beta chains from one sample, sequenced in a study of Ad26.COV2.S vaccination and SARS-CoV-2 variants. Clones were read by immunoSEQ multiplex PCR, and TCRdb kept only the in-frame ones, dropping some. The profile shows approximately 240,000 clones, approximately 90% of them singletons. The material sequenced was peripheral blood, taken in a trial of Ad26.COV2.S vaccine versus placebo. Receptors were obtained from a person between 18 and 59 years old who received the Ad26.COV2.S COVID-19 vaccine or a placebo. Each CDR3 is given with its conserved first and last residue. A D gene is named only where the DNA matches it firmly. Rows give clone size only sometimes, using once, few, many, or a class for an expanded clone.

>-|TRBJ1-5|-|TRBV28
CASSLRAAVPNQPQHF
TGTGCCAGCAGTTTAAGGGCAGCGGTCCCCAATCAGCCCCAGCATTTT
>TRBD1|TRBJ2-7|-|TRBV7-6
CASSVEHRGLNEQYF
TGTGCCAGCAGCGTAGAGCACAGGGGATTGAACGAGCAGTACTTC
>-|TRBJ1-1|-|TRBV20-1
CSASEGGRTEAFF
TGCAGTGCTAGTGAGGGGGGGAGGACTGAAGCTTTCTTT
>-|TRBJ2-7|once|TRBV2
CASRTMGFLSSYEQYF
TGTGCCAGCAGAACCATGGGGTTTCTTAGCTCCTACGAGCAGTACTTC
>-|TRBJ2-1|-|TRBV11-1
CASSLPVMFNRNEQFF
TGTGCCAGCAGCTTGCCTGTTATGTTCAACCGCAATGAGCAGTTCTTC
>-|TRBJ2-3|-|TRBV7-9
CASSLDDPPTDTQYF
TGTGCCAGCAGCTTAGACGACCCACCCACAGATACGCAGTATTTT
>TRBD2|TRBJ2-5|-|TRBV13
CASSPEGTSGGRETQYF
TGTGCCAGCAGCCCAGAAGGGACTAGCGGAGGTAGGGAGACCCAGTACTTC
>-|TRBJ2-7|-|TRBV6-7
CASSYPLTLIPSSYEQYF
TGTGCCAGCAGTTACCCATTAACCCTGATACCGAGCTCCTACGAGCAGTACTTC
>-|TRBJ2-7|-|TRBV28
CASSLRGDTDEQYF
TGTGCCAGCAGTTTAAGGGGGGATACGGACGAGCAGTACTTC
>-|TRBJ1-1|-|TRBV4-1
CAGSQEGVITEAFF
TGCGCCGGCAGCCAAGAAGGGGTGATCACTGAAGCTTTCTTT
>TRBD2|TRBJ2-1|-|TRBV6-5
CASRGLAGVNEQFF
TGTGCCAGCAGGGGACTAGCGGGAGTTAATGAGCAGTTCTTC
>-|TRBJ1-2|-|TRBV30
CASEGNVSGYTF
TGTGCCTCAGAGGGGAATGTTAGTGGCTACACCTTC
>-|TRBJ1-5|few|TRBV24-1
CATSDSRRGVGNQPQHF
TGTGCCACCAGTGATTCCCGAAGGGGCGTTGGGAATCAGCCCCAGCATTTT
>TRBD1|TRBJ2-7|-|TRBV19
CASLQGTEQYF
TGTGCCAGTCTACAGGGGACCGAGCAGTACTTC
>TRBD1|TRBJ1-1|few|TRBV27
CASSLSQGGNTEAFF
TGTGCCAGCAGTTTATCGCAGGGGGGGAACACTGAAGCTTTCTTT
>TRBD2|TRBJ2-1|few|TRBV4-3
CASSERGEQFF
TGCGCCAGCAGCGAGCGGGGTGAGCAGTTCTTC
>-|TRBJ2-5|-|TRBV12-3/TRBV12-4
CASSPPRAATQYF
TGTGCCAGCAGCCCTCCGAGGGCGGCGACCCAGTACTTC
>TRBD1|TRBJ2-5|-|TRBV5-6
CASSGGTGSFETQYF
TGTGCCAGCAGCGGCGGGACAGGGTCTTTCGAGACCCAGTACTTC
>TRBD2|TRBJ2-3|-|TRBV10-1
CASSESLAGGADTQYF
TGCGCCAGCAGTGAGTCACTAGCGGGAGGGGCAGATACGCAGTATTTT
>-|TRBJ1-2|-|TRBV30
CAWLDGGSGYTF
TGTGCCTGGCTGGACGGGGGGTCTGGCTACACCTTC
>-|TRBJ1-2|-|TRBV9
CASSVEGLYGYTF
TGTGCCAGCAGCGTAGAAGGGTTGTATGGCTACACCTTC
>-|TRBJ1-1|-|TRBV4-2
CASSLGTMNTEAFF
TGTGCCAGCAGCCTAGGGACAATGAACACTGAAGCTTTCTTT
>TRBD2|TRBJ2-1|-|TRBV5-1
CASSLASSGYNEQFF
TGCGCCAGCAGCTTGGCCTCTAGCGGGTACAATGAGCAGTTCTTC
>TRBD1|TRBJ2-2|-|TRBV7-7
CASSSSGTGVTGELFF
TGTGCTAGCAGCTCCTCCGGGACAGGGGTCACCGGGGAGCTGTTTTTT
>-|TRBJ2-7|-|TRBV6-5
CASGAVGLGPFEQYF
TGTGCCAGCGGGGCCGTGGGACTCGGCCCCTTCGAGCAGTACTTC
>TRBD1|TRBJ1-1|-|TRBV6-5
CASSYTGEGGNTEVFF
TGTGCCAGCAGTTACACAGGGGAGGGGGGGAACACTGAAGTTTTCTTT
>-|TRBJ2-4|-|TRBV4-3
CASSQAIQGGGKNIQYF
TGCGCCAGCAGCCAAGCCATACAGGGAGGGGGCAAAAACATTCAGTACTTC
>TRBD1|TRBJ1-1|-|TRBV28
CASSLIGQGGYAEAFF
TGTGCCAGCAGTTTAATTGGGCAGGGGGGATACGCTGAAGCTTTCTTT
>TRBD1|TRBJ2-2|-|TRBV11-2
CASSLNRDRGGTGELFF
TGTGCCAGCAGCTTAAATAGGGACAGGGGTGGCACCGGGGAGCTGTTTTTT
>-|TRBJ2-7|-|TRBV7-6
CASSPGPGGEQYF
TGTGCCAGCAGCCCTGGGCCCGGGGGCGAGCAGTACTTC
>-|TRBJ2-7|-|TRBV30
CAWSVRGRYEQYF
TGTGCCTGGAGTGTAAGGGGCCGCTACGAGCAGTACTTC
>-|TRBJ2-5|-|TRBV30
CAWLLRRLGQETQYF
TGTGCCTGGTTGCTAAGACGACTGGGGCAAGAGACCCAGTACTTC
>-|TRBJ1-2|-|TRBV6-6
CASSPPRADGYTF
TGTGCCAGCAGCCCCCCCAGGGCTGACGGCTACACCTTC
>-|TRBJ2-7|once|TRBV7-6
CASKKGVADSSSYEQYF
TGTGCCAGCAAGAAGGGGGTAGCGGACTCCAGCTCCTACGAGCAGTACTTC
>-|TRBJ2-7|-|TRBV11-1
CASSLRSGYSYEQYF
TGTGCCAGCAGCTTAAGATCAGGGTATTCCTACGAGCAGTACTTC
>-|TRBJ1-2|-|TRBV18
CASSPPEQGYGYTF
TGTGCCAGCTCACCACCAGAACAGGGCTATGGCTACACCTTC
>TRBD2|TRBJ2-1|once|TRBV2
CASSPVRGVNEQFF
TGTGCCAGCTCACCCGTACGGGGGGTTAATGAGCAGTTCTTC
>TRBD2|TRBJ2-1|-|TRBV19
CASSMEGRGYNEQFF
TGTGCCAGTAGTATGGAGGGGAGGGGTTACAATGAGCAGTTCTTC
>TRBD1|TRBJ2-1|-|TRBV7-2
CASSLGQGESNEQFF
TGTGCCAGCAGCTTAGGGCAGGGGGAAAGCAATGAGCAGTTCTTC
>TRBD2|TRBJ2-5|once|TRBV6-2/TRBV6-3
CASSYPRTSGQETQYF
TGTGCCAGCAGTTACCCGAGGACTAGCGGGCAAGAGACCCAGTACTTC
>-|TRBJ2-7|-|TRBV5-6
CASSLGGGSYEQYF
TGTGCCAGCAGCTTGGGAGGGGGTTCCTACGAGCAGTACTTC
>-|TRBJ1-4|-|TRBV12-3/TRBV12-4
CASSSGGEVELFF
TGTGCCAGCAGTTCTGGCGGCGAGGTAGAACTGTTTTTT
>TRBD2|TRBJ2-7|-|TRBV6-6
CASSYLAGLPYEQYF
TGTGCCAGCAGTTACCTAGCGGGGTTACCCTACGAGCAGTACTTC
>-|TRBJ1-2|-|TRBV28
CASSTGRTDGYTF
TGTGCCAGCAGCACCGGGCGGACGGATGGCTACACCTTC
>TRBD1|TRBJ1-2|-|TRBV18
CASSPDDRGRRAYGYTF
TGTGCCAGCTCACCGGATGACAGGGGGCGGAGGGCCTATGGCTACACCTTC
>TRBD1|TRBJ2-3|-|TRBV5-1
CASSWPRGQGGGSLQTDTQYF
TGCGCCAGCAGCTGGCCTAGGGGACAAGGGGGCGGATCTCTACAGACAGATACGCAGTATTTT
>-|TRBJ1-2|few|TRBV11-2
CASSSPADYGYTF
TGTGCCAGCAGCTCCCCAGCGGACTATGGCTACACCTTC
>-|TRBJ2-7|-|TRBV5-1
CASSLTGQGEQYF
TGCGCCAGCAGCTTGACAGGGCAGGGCGAGCAGTACTTC
>-|TRBJ1-1|-|TRBV15
CATSRDIPRRMTGNTEAFF
TGTGCCACCAGCAGAGATATCCCGCGTAGGATGACAGGGAACACTGAAGCTTTCTTT
>TRBD1|TRBJ2-7|-|TRBV2
CASSTGGTGPEQYF
TGTGCCAGCAGTACCGGGGGGACAGGGCCCGAGCAGTACTTC
>TRBD2|TRBJ2-3|-|TRBV6-2/TRBV6-3
CASSPGTSVSTDTQYF
TGTGCCAGCAGTCCCGGGACTAGCGTCAGCACAGATACGCAGTATTTT
>-|TRBJ2-7|-|TRBV3-1/TRBV3-2
CASSQVVYEQYF
TGTGCCAGCAGCCAAGTAGTCTACGAGCAGTACTTC